This TCR beta chain was profiled in a study of CD8+CD57+ T cells in acquired aplastic anemia. This clonotype was seen ten or more times. The study profiled TCR beta VDJ and CDR3 using genomic DNA as template. MiXCR, run by TCRdb on the reads, gives a single entry per CDR3 protein. The repertoire consists of a few hundred thousand distinct CDR3 sequences, with 30% to 40% occurring once and the leading ten covering more than 0.95%. This TCR was sampled from a human donor in good health, serving as a control. The sequenced sample consisted of sorted CD4+, CD8+, or CD8+CD57+ T cells (not recorded which) from PBMCs.

The CDR3 sequence: CASSPGTGSAYGYTF. Here the CDR3 DNA reads TGTGCCAGCAGTCCCGGGACAGGTAGCGCCTATGGCTACACCTTC. This chain uses TRBV2 with TRBJ1-2, with 8 bases fitting TRBD1. The CDR3 sequence is 15 residues long. Germline CDR1 SNHLY, CDR2 FYNNEI. Trimming removed 5 bases from V and 4 bases from J; junction bases left unmatched: 9.